The clone carrying this T cell receptor beta chain came up a few times. This entry is derived from a study of blood T cell repertoires in COVID-19. In germline, CDR1 is LNHNV, CDR2 YYDKDF (reference sequence). Trimming shortened V by 8 bases and J by 7 bases, and 9 bases separated the two germline ends. The CDR3 spans 12 residues. This table comes from immunoSEQ multiplex PCR, and its TCRdb copy is limited to in-frame clones, with some not included. In the table there are 200,000 to 250,000 clones, more than 80% of which are singletons. J is TRBJ1-6 and V is TRBV15; TRBD1 might be the D (5 bases). Sequenced sample: peripheral blood. This receptor was obtained from a man aged 25 to 40 with COVID-19, enrolled during active disease. The CDR3 reads CATGAGNSPLHF. The CDR3 DNA is TGTGCCACCGGGGCAGGGAATTCACCCCTCCACTTT.